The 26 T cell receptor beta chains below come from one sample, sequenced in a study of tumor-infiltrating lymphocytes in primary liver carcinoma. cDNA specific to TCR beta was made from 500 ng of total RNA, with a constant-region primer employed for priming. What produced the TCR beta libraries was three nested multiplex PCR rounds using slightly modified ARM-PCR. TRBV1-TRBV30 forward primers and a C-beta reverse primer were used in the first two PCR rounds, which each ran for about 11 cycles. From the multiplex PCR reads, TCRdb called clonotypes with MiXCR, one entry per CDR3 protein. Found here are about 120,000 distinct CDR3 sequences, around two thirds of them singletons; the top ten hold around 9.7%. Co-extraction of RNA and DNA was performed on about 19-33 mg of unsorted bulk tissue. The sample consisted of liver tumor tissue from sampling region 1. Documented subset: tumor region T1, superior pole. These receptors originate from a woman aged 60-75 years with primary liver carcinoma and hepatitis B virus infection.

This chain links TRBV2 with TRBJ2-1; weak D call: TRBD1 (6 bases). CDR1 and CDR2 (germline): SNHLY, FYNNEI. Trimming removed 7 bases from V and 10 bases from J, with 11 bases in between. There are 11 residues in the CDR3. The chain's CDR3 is CASTQGREQFF. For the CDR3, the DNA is TGTGCCAGCACCCAGGGGCGGGAGCAGTTCTTC.

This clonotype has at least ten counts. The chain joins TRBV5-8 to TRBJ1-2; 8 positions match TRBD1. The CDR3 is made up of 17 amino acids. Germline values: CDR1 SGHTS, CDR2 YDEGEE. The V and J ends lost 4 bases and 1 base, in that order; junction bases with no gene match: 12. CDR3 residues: CASSRRGTGYLNYGYTF. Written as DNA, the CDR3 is TGTGCCAGCAGCCGCCGGGGGACAGGTTATCTTAACTATGGCTACACCTTC.

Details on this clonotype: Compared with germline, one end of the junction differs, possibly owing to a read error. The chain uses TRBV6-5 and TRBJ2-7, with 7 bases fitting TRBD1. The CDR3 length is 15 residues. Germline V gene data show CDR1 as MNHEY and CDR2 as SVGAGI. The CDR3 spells CAGSTPRDSHYKQYF. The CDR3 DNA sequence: TGTGCCGGCAGTACCCCCCGGGACAGCCACTACAAGCAGTACTTC.

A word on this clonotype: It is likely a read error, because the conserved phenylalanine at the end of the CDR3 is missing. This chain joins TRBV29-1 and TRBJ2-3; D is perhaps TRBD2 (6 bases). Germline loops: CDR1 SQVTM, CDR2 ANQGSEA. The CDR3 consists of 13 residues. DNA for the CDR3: TGCAGCGTTGACGAACTAGCAGCAGATATGCAGTATCTT. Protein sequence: CSVDELAADMQYL.

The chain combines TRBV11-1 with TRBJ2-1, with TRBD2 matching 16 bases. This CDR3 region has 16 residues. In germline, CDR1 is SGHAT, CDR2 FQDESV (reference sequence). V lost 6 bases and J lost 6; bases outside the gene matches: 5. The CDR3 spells CASSHGTSGGGNEQFF. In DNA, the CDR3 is TGTGCCAGCAGTCACGGGACTAGCGGGGGGGGCAATGAGCAGTTCTTC.

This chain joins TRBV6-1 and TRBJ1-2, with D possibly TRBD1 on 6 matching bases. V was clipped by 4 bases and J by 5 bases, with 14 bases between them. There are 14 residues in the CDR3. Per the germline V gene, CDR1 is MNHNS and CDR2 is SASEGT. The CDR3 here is CASSVGDRLYGYTF. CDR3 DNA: TGTGCCAGCAGTGTCGGTGACAGGCTTTATGGCTACACCTTC.

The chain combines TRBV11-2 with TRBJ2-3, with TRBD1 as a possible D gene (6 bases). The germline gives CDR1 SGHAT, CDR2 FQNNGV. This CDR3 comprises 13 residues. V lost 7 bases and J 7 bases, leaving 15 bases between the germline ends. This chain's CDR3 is CASNLRQGNTQYF. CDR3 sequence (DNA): TGTGCCAGCAACCTGCGGCAGGGGAATACGCAGTATTTT.

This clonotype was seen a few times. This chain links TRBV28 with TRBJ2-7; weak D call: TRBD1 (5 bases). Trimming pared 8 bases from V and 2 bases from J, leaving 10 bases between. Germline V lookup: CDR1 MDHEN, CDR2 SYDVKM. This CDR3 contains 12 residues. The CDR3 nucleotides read TGTGCCAGCGCCCCAGGGCCCTACGAGCAGTACTTC. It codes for CASAPGPYEQYF.

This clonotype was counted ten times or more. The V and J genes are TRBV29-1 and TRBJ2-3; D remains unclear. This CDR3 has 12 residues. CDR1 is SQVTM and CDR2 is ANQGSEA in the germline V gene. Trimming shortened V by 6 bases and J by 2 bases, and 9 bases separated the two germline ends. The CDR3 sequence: CSVVDNTDTQYF. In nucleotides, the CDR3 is TGCAGCGTCGTAGACAACACAGATACGCAGTATTTT.

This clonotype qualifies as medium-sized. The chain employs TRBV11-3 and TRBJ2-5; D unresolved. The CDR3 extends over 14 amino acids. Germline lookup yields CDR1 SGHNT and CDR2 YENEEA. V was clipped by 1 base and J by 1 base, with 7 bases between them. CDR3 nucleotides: TGTGCCAGCAGCTTAGGAATAGCCCAAGAGACCCAGTACTTC. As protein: CASSLGIAQETQYF.

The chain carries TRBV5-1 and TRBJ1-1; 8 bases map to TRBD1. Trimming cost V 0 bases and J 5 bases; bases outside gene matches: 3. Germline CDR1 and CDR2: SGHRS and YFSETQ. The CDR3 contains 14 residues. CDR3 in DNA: TGCGCCAGCAGCTTGGGACAGGGGAGGACTGAAGCTTTCTTT. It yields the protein CASSLGQGRTEAFF. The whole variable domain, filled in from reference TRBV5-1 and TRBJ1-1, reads KAGVTQTPRYLIKTRGQQVTLSCSPISGHRSVSWYQQTPGQGLQFLFEYFSETQRNKGNFPGRFSGRQFSNSRSEMNVSTLELGDSALYLCASSLGQGRTEAFFGQGTRLTVV.

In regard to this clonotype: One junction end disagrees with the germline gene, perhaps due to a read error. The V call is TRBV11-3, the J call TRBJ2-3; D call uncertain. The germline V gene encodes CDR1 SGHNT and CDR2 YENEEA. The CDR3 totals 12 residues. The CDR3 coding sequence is TGTGCCAGAAGCTTAGGTCATAGGACGCAGTATTTT. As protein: CARSLGHRTQYF.

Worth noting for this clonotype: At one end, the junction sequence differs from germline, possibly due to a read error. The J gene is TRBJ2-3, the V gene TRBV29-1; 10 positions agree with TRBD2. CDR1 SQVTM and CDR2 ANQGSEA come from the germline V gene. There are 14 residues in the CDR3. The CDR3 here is CSVKSGRGADTQYF. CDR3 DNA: TGTAGCGTCAAAAGCGGGAGGGGGGCAGATACGCAGTATTTT.

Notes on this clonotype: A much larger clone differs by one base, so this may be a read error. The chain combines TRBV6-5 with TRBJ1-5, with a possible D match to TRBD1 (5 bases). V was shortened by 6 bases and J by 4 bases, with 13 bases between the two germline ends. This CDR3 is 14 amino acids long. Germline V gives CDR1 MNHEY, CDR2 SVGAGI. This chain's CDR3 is CASSQATVNQPQHF. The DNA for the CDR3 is TGTGCCAGCAGCCAGGCGACAGTGAATCAGCCCCAGCATTTT.

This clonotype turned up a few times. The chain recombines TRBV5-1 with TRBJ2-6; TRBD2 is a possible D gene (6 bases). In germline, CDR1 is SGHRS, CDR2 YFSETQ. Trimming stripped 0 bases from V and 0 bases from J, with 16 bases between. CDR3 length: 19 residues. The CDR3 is CASSLGPGGWSSGANVLTF. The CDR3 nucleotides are TGCGCCAGCAGCTTGGGTCCCGGGGGATGGAGCTCTGGGGCCAACGTCCTGACTTTC.

In nucleotides, the CDR3 is TGTGCCAGCAGTTCGGGACTAGCGCGAACCTACGAGCAGTACTTC. Translating gives CASSSGLARTYEQYF. The J gene is TRBJ2-7, the V gene TRBV28; 10 bases match TRBD2. The germline V gene has CDR1 MDHEN and CDR2 SYDVKM. This CDR3 contains 15 residues. V trimming: 4 bases; J trimming: 2 bases; junction bases outside the gene matches: 5.

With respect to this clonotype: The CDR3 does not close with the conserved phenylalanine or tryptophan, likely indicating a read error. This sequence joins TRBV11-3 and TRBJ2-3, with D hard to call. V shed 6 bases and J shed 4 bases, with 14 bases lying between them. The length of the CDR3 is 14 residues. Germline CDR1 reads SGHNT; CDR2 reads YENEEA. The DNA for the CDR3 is TGTGCCAGCAGTCGATCCCAGACCCCAGATACGCAGTATTCT. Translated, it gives CASSRSQTPDTQYS.

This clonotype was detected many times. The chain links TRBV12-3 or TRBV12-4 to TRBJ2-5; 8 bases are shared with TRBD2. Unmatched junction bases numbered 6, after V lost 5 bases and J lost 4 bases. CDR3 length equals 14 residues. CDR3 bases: TGTGCCAGCAGTCCGATAGCGGGAAGAGAGACCCAGTACTTC. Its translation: CASSPIAGRETQYF.

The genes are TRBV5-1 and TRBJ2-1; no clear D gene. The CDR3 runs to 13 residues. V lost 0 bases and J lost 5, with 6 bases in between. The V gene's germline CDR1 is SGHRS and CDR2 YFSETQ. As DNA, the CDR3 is TGCGCCAGCAGCTTGGGGCTGAACAATGAGCAGTTCTTC. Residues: CASSLGLNNEQFF.

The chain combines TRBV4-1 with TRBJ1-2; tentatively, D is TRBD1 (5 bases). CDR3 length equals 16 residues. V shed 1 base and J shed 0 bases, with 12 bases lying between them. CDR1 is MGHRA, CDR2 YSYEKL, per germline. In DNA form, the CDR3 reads TGCGCCAGCAGCCAAGTGATGGAGACAGCTAACTATGGCTACACCTTC. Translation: CASSQVMETANYGYTF.

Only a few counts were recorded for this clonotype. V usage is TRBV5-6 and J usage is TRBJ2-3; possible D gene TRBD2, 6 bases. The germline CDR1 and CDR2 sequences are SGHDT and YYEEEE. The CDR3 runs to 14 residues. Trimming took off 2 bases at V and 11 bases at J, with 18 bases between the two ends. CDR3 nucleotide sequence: TGTGCCAGCAGCTTTGCGTCTCTGGGACTTAAGCAGTATTTT. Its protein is CASSFASLGLKQYF.

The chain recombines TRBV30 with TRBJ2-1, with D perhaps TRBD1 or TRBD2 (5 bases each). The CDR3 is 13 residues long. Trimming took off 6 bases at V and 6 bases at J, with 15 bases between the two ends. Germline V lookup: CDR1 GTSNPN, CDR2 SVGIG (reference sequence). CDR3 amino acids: CACAGTAFNEQFF. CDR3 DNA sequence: TGTGCCTGTGCCGGGACGGCCTTCAATGAGCAGTTCTTC.

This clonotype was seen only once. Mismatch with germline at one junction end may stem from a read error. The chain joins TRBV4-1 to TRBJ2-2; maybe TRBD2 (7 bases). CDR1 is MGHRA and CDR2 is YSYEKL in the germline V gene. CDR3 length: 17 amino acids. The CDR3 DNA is TGTGCCAGCAGCCAAGTAGACATGGGATTTCCGACCGGGGGGCTTTTTTTT. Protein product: CASSQVDMGFPTGGLFF.

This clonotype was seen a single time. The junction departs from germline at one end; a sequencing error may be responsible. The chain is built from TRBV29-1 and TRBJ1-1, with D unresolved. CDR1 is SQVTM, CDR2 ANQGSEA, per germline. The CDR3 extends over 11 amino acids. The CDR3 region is CSVATDANALF. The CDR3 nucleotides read TGCAGCGTAGCCACCGATGCTAACGCTCTCTTT.

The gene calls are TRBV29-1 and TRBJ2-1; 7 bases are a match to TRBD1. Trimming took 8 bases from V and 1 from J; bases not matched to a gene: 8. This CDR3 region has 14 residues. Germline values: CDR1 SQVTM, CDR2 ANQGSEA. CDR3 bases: TGCAGCTTAAGTACAGGGGCGTCCTACAATGAGCAGTTCTTC. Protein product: CSLSTGASYNEQFF.

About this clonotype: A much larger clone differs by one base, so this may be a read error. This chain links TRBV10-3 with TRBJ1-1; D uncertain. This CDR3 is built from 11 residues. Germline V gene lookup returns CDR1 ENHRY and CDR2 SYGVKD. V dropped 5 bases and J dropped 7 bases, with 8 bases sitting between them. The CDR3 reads CAISSVNEAFF. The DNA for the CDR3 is TGTGCCATCAGTAGTGTCAATGAAGCTTTCTTT.